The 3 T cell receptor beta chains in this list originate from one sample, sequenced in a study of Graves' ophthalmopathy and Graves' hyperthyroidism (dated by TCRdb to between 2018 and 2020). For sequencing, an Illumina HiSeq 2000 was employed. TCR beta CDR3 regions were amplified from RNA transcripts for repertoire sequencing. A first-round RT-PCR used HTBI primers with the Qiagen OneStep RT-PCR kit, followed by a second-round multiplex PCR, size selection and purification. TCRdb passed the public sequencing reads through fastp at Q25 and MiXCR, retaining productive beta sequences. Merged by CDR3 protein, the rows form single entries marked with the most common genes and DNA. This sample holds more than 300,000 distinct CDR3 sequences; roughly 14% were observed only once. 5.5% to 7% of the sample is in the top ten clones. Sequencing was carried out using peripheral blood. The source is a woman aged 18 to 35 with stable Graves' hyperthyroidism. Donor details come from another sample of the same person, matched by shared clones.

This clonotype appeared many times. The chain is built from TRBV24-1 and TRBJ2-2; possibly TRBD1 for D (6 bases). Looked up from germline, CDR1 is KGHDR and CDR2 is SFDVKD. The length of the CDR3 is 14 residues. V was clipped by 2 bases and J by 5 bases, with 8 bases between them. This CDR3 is CATSDYRVTGELFF. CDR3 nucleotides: TGTGCCACCAGTGATTACAGGGTTACCGGGGAGCTGTTTTTT.

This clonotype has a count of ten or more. The DNA of the CDR3 is TGTGCCAGCATAGCGGGGGGGCCCGGGGAGCTGTTTTTT. Translating gives CASIAGGPGELFF. The genes are TRBV12-3 or TRBV12-4 and TRBJ2-2, with 11 bases aligning to TRBD2. CDR3 length: 13 residues. Trimming removed 7 bases from V and 6 bases from J; junction bases left unmatched: 1.

CDR3 amino acids: CASSLVAASGGQETQYF. The CDR3 coding sequence is TGTGCCAGCAGTTTAGTTGCGGCTAGCGGGGGGCAAGAGACCCAGTACTTC. The chain combines TRBV12-3 or TRBV12-4 with TRBJ2-5, with 11 bases identical to TRBD2. The CDR3 has 17 amino acids. Unmatched junction bases numbered 6, after V lost 1 base and J lost 2 bases.